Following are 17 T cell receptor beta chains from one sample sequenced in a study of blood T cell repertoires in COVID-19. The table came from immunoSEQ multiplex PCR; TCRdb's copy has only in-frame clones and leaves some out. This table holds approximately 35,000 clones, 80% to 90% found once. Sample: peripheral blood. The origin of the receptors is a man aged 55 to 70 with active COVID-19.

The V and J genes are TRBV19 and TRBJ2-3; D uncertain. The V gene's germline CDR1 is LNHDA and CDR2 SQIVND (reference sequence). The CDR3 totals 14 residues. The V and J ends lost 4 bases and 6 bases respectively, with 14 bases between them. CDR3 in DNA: TGTGCCAGTAGTACATCTCGGGTGTGGGATACGCAGTATTTT. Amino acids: CASSTSRVWDTQYF.

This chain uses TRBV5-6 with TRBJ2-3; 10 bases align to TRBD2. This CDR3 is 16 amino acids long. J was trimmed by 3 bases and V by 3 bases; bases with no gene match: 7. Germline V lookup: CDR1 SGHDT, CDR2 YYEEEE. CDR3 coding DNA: TGTGCCAGCAGCTGGGCTACTAGCGGGATGACAGATACGCAGTATTTT. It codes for CASSWATSGMTDTQYF.

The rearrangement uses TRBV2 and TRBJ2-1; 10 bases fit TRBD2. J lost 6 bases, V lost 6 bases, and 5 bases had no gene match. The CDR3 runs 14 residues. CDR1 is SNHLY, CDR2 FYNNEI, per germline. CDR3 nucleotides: TGTGCCAGCAGCAGCGGGAGGGCCATCAATGAGCAGTTCTTC. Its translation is CASSSGRAINEQFF.

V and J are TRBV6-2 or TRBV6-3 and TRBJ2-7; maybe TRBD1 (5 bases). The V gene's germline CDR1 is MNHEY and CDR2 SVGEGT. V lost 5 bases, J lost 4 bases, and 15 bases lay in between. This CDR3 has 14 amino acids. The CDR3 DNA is TGTGCCAGCAGTCCGCTAGGGGATGGGTACGAGCAGTACTTC. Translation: CASSPLGDGYEQYF.

CDR3 protein: CAISLRDRYEQYF. The CDR3 coding sequence is TGTGCCATCAGCCTCCGGGACAGGTACGAGCAGTACTTC. This rearrangement joins TRBV10-3 to TRBJ2-7; 8 bases are shared with TRBD1. The CDR3 loop spans 13 amino acids. With V trimmed by 6 bases and J by 4 bases, 5 bases remained unmatched. Per the germline V gene, CDR1 is ENHRY and CDR2 is SYGVKD.

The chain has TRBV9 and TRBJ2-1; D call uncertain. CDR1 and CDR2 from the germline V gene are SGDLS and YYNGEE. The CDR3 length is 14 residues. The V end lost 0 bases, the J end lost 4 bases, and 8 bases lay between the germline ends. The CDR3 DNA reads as TGTGCCAGCAGCGTAGTGTCCAGATACAATGAGCAGTTCTTC. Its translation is CASSVVSRYNEQFF.

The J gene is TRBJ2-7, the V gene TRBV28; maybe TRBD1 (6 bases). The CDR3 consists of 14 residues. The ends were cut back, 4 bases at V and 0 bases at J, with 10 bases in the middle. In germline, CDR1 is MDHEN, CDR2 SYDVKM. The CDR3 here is CASSSTGPSYEQYF. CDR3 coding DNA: TGTGCCAGCAGTTCGACAGGACCCTCCTACGAGCAGTACTTC.

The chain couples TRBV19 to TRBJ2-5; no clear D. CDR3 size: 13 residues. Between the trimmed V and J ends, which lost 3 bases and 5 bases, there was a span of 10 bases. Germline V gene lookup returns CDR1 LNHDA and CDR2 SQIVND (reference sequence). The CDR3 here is CASSMSQIETQYF. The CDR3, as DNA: TGTGCCAGTAGTATGTCCCAGATCGAGACCCAGTACTTC.

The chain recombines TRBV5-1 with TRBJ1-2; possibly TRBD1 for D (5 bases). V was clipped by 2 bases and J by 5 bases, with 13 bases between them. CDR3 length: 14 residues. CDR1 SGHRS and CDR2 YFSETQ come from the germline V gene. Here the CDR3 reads CASSLAGTDYGYTF. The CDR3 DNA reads TGCGCCAGCAGCTTAGCGGGGACCGATTATGGCTACACCTTC.

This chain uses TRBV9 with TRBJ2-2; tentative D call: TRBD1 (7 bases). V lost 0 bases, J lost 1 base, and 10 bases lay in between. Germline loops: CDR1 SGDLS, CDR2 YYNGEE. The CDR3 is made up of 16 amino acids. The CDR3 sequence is CASSVVQGGNTGELFF. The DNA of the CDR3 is TGTGCCAGCAGCGTAGTTCAGGGGGGGAACACCGGGGAGCTGTTTTTT.

In nucleotides, the CDR3 is TGTGCCAGCTCAAGAGCGGGAGCCCCAGATACGCAGTATTTT. Translated, it gives CASSRAGAPDTQYF. The genes are TRBV18 and TRBJ2-3, with 8 bases lining up with TRBD2. Germline values: CDR1 KGHSH, CDR2 LQKENI. J gave up 4 bases and V 5 bases, and 5 bases lay outside the gene matches. The CDR3 is made up of 14 amino acids.

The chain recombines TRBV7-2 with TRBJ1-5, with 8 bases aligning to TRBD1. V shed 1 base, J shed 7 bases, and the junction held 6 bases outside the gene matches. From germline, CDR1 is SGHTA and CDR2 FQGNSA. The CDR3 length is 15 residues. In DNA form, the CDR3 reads TGTGCCAGCAGCTTAGTTCCAGGGGGCGTCCAGCCCCAGCATTTT. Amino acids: CASSLVPGGVQPQHF. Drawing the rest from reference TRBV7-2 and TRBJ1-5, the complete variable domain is GAGVSQSPSNKVTEKGKDVELRCDPISGHTALYWYRQSLGQGLEFLIYFQGNSAPDKSGLPSDRFSAERTGGSVSTLTIQRTQQEDSAVYLCASSLVPGGVQPQHFGDGTRLSIL.

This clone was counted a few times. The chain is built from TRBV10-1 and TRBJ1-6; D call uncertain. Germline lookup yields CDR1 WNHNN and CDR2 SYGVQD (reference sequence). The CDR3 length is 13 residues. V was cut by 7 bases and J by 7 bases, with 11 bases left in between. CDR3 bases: TGCGCCAGCAAGCGGGAAGCGAATTCACCCCTCCACTTT. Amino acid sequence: CASKREANSPLHF.

Here the CDR3 reads CASSRIGTSADGTGELFF. CDR3 DNA: TGCGCCAGCAGCCGGATAGGGACTAGCGCCGATGGGACCGGGGAGCTGTTTTTT. The chain carries TRBV5-1 and TRBJ2-2, with TRBD2 matching over 10 bases. J was trimmed by 5 bases and V by 4 bases; bases with no gene match: 14. Germline V gene lookup returns CDR1 SGHRS and CDR2 YFSETQ. The CDR3 length is 18 residues.

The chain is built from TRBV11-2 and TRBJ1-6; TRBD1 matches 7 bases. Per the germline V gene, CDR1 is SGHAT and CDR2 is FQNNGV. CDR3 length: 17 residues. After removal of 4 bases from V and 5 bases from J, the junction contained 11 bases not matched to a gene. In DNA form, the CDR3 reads TGTGCCAGCAGCTCGATGGGACAGACCCTCAATAATTCACCCCTCCACTTT. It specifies CASSSMGQTLNNSPLHF.

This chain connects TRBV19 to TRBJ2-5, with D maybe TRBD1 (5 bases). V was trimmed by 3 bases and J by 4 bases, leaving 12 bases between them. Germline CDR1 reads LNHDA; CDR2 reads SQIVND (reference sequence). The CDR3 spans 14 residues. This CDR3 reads CASSIQGGPETQYF. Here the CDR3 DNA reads TGTGCCAGTAGTATCCAGGGCGGCCCAGAGACCCAGTACTTC.

CDR3 protein: CASSPAGSATNEKLFF. The DNA for the CDR3 is TGTGCCAGCAGTCCCGCTGGGAGTGCAACTAATGAAAAACTGTTTTTT. This chain joins TRBV28 and TRBJ1-4, with D hard to call. The germline V and J ends were trimmed by 5 bases and 0 bases, with 13 bases remaining between them. Looked up from germline, CDR1 is MDHEN and CDR2 is SYDVKM. This CDR3 is built from 16 residues.